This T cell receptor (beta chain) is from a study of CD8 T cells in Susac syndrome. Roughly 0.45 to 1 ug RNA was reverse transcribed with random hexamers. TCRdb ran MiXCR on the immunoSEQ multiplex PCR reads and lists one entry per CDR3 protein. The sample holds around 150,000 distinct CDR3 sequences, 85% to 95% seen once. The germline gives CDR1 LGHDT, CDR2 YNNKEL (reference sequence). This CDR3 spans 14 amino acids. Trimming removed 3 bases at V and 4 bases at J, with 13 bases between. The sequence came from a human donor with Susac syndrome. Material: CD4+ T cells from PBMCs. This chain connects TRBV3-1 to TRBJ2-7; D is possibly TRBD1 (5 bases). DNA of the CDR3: TGTGCCAGCAGCCACGGACACCTTTGTTACGAGCAGTACTTC. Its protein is CASSHGHLCYEQYF.